This T cell receptor (beta chain) comes out of a study of T cells after yellow fever vaccination. The study's findings and limits: It was a small share of clonotypes that appeared in both CD4 and CD8 compartments.

Making TCR cDNA involved 5'RACE template switching, which added UMIs and a universal primer site. MiXCR, run by TCRdb on the 5' RACE reads, gives a single entry per CDR3 protein. Here the sample spans about 350,000 distinct CDR3 sequences, about 4% being singletons. CDR3 length: 13 amino acids. Trimming removed 3 bases from V and 9 bases from J, with 12 bases in between. Germline V gives CDR1 SGHVS, CDR2 FQNEAQ. About this clonotype itself: Its antigen is currently unknown.

The V gene is TRBV7-8, the J gene TRBJ2-1, with a tentative D call TRBD1 (5 bases). The sequence came from a man aged 18 to 29 who received the YFV17D yellow fever vaccine. Here the sequenced sample was PBMCs, taken 5 days after the yellow fever booster vaccination. Written as DNA, the CDR3 is TGTGCCAGCAGCTTTGTGCAGGGTAGTGAGCAGTTCTTC. It codes for CASSFVQGSEQFF.